Included here is one T cell receptor beta chain sequence, with context. In germline, CDR1 is MDHEN, CDR2 SYDVKM. CDR3 length equals 13 residues. With 6 bases removed from V and 5 bases from J, the gap between germline ends came to 13 bases. The data derive from a study of blood T cell repertoires in COVID-19. The wider study: Samples taken during acute and convalescent COVID-19 were collected in the United States, Italy and Spain.

The repertoire was sequenced with immunoSEQ multiplex PCR; TCRdb's copy has only in-frame clones and lacks some. The sample contains tens of thousands of clones, roughly nine tenths of which appear only once. Sequencing was performed on peripheral blood. V is TRBV28 and J is TRBJ1-2; D call uncertain. The sequence came from a man older than 75 with acute or convalescent COVID-19. CDR3 loop: CASSQLAPYGYTF. The CDR3 DNA reads TGTGCCAGCAGCCAGCTAGCCCCGTATGGCTACACCTTC.